This passage covers 28 T cell receptor beta chains from one sample sequenced in a study of molecular identifiers for immune sequencing clone quantification. TCRdb reanalysed the PCR reads using MiXCR and keeps one entry per CDR3 protein. The sample lists approximately 630,000 distinct CDR3 sequences, roughly 23% occurring once. Sequencing was carried out using naive CD8+ T cells from blood, with Jurkat cell RNA spiked in. The subset here: FACS-sorted CD8+CD4-CCR7+CD45RA+ naive T cells. The receptor set was obtained from a human donor in good health. Some libraries in this study had Jurkat cell RNA spiked in.

This rearrangement joins TRBV23-1 to TRBJ2-1; 9 positions match TRBD1. TRBV23-1 belongs to the ORF category, with a function that is uncertain. This CDR3 spans 19 amino acids. V trimming: 2 bases; J trimming: 3 bases; junction bases outside the gene matches: 14. The CDR3 sequence: CASSQEGLTGGRDYNEQFF. The CDR3 region has the DNA TGCGCCAGCAGTCAAGAAGGCCTCACAGGGGGCCGGGACTACAATGAGCAGTTCTTC.

This clonotype was picked up a small number of times. The rearrangement uses TRBV30 and TRBJ1-1, with D possibly being TRBD1 (5 bases). Germline CDR1 and CDR2: GTSNPN and SVGIG (reference sequence). V was shortened by 2 bases and J by 1 base, with 11 bases between the two germline ends. The length of the CDR3 is 14 residues. The CDR3 region has the DNA TGTGCCTGGAGTACTGGACACGGGAACACTGAAGCTTTCTTT. Protein product: CAWSTGHGNTEAFF.

J is TRBJ2-7 and V is TRBV28; TRBD1 or TRBD2 may be the D gene (5 bases each). The CDR3 length is 16 residues. CDR1 is MDHEN and CDR2 is SYDVKM in the germline V gene. Trimming cost V 7 bases and J 0 bases, with 19 bases left between them. Written as DNA, the CDR3 is TGTGCCAGCATTGGTCTAGCAGAGGGGAGCTCCTACGAGCAGTACTTC. Translation gives CASIGLAEGSSYEQYF.

This clonotype was counted only a few times. This chain links TRBV19 with TRBJ2-1; 9 bases line up with TRBD2. V lost 0 bases to trimming and J lost 4 bases; unmatched junction nucleotides: 1. CDR1 is LNHDA and CDR2 is SQIVND in the germline V gene (reference sequence). The CDR3 is 15 amino acids. Written as DNA, the CDR3 is TGTGCCAGTAGTATAGATACTAGCGGGTACAATGAGCAGTTCTTC. Its translation is CASSIDTSGYNEQFF. Full variable domain (missing parts from reference TRBV19 and TRBJ2-1): DGGITQSPKYLFRKEGQNVTLSCEQNLNHDAMYWYRQDPGQGLRLIYYSQIVNDFQKGDIAEGYSVSREKKESFPLTVTSAQKNPTAFYLCASSIDTSGYNEQFFGPGTRLTVL.

In its sample, this clonotype was seen many times. The chain joins TRBV7-6 to TRBJ2-7; unclear D gene. Germline values: CDR1 SGHVS, CDR2 FNYEAQ. The CDR3 consists of 14 residues. Trimming cost V 1 base and J 2 bases, with 9 bases left between them. The CDR3 coding sequence is TGTGCCAGCAGCTTAGGGGTACAGCCCTACGAGCAGTACTTC. Amino acid sequence: CASSLGVQPYEQYF.

This clonotype showed up many times. The V and J genes are TRBV20-1 and TRBJ2-3; D is possibly TRBD1 (6 bases). CDR1 is DFQATT, CDR2 SNEGSKA, per germline (reference sequence). Trimming took off 5 bases at V and 0 bases at J, with 18 bases between the two ends. The CDR3 spans 16 residues. The CDR3 nucleotides are TGCAGTGCTTCCCCCCAGGACAGCTTAAGCACAGATACGCAGTATTTT. This encodes CSASPQDSLSTDTQYF.

This clonotype has more than one count but fewer than ten. The chain employs TRBV10-2 and TRBJ2-7; 9 positions match TRBD2. This CDR3 contains 14 residues. The junction had 5 bases not matched to a gene; V was cut back by 6 bases and J by 2 bases. Germline lookup yields CDR1 WSHSY and CDR2 SAAADI. CDR3 bases: TGCGCCAGCAGAGCGGCGGGGGGGACCTACGAGCAGTACTTC. This gives the protein CASRAAGGTYEQYF.

Note on this clonotype: One end of the junction is discordant with germline, which a read error may explain. The chain recombines TRBV7-2 with TRBJ1-1; TRBD1 matches 7 bases. The germline CDR1 and CDR2 sequences are SGHTA and FQGNSA. This CDR3 contains 14 residues. CDR3 in amino acids: CANSLEGAVTEAFF. For the CDR3, the DNA is TGTGCCAACAGCTTAGAGGGGGCGGTCACTGAAGCTTTCTTT. The full variable domain, completed using reference TRBV7-2 and TRBJ1-1, is GAGVSQSPSNKVTEKGKDVELRCDPISGHTALYWYRQSLGQGLEFLIYFQGNSAPDKSGLPSDRFSAERTGGSVSTLTIQRTQQEDSAVYLCANSLEGAVTEAFFGQGTRLTVV.

There are many counts of this clonotype. The chain uses TRBV3-1 and TRBJ2-5; the D call may be TRBD1 or TRBD2 (6 bases each). Between the trimmed V and J ends, which lost 0 bases and 5 bases, there was a span of 13 bases. The germline V gene has CDR1 LGHDT and CDR2 YNNKEL (reference sequence). The CDR3 length is 15 residues. In nucleotides, the CDR3 is TGTGCCAGCAGCCAAGAACCGGGGGCCTCGGAGACCCAGTACTTC. It specifies CASSQEPGASETQYF.

The V and J genes are TRBV28 and TRBJ2-1; D is unclear. CDR1 MDHEN and CDR2 SYDVKM come from the germline V gene. Between the trimmed V and J ends, which lost 5 bases and 5 bases, there was a span of 13 bases. This CDR3 has 14 amino acids. As DNA, the CDR3 is TGTGCCAGCAGTGTCACGACTGGAAACAATGAGCAGTTCTTC. Protein product: CASSVTTGNNEQFF.

This clonotype was detected ten times or more. The rearrangement uses TRBV7-9 and TRBJ2-7; 8 positions match TRBD1. In germline, CDR1 is SEHNR, CDR2 FQNEAQ (reference sequence). This CDR3 region has 14 residues. The trim removed 5 bases at V and 5 bases at J, leaving 8 bases unmatched. The CDR3 here is CASSPEDRDHEQYF. The CDR3 region has the DNA TGTGCCAGCAGCCCCGAGGACAGGGATCACGAGCAGTACTTC.

The rearrangement uses TRBV7-9 and TRBJ1-1; 7 bases match TRBD1. In germline, CDR1 is SEHNR, CDR2 FQNEAQ (reference sequence). The trim removed 4 bases at V and 0 bases at J, leaving 14 bases unmatched. The CDR3 consists of 18 residues. The CDR3 bases are TGTGCCAGCAGCTCTGTAGTTGTAGACAGGGCGATGAACACTGAAGCTTTCTTT. Amino acids: CASSSVVVDRAMNTEAFF.

In its sample, this clonotype was seen a few times. The chain employs TRBV4-1 and TRBJ2-1; D is possibly TRBD2 (5 bases). V lost 1 base and J 0 bases, leaving 10 bases between the germline ends. The CDR3 totals 16 residues. Germline CDR1 is MGHRA and CDR2 is YSYEKL. CDR3 sequence reads: CASSQAGSPSYNEQFF. CDR3 coding DNA: TGCGCCAGCAGCCAAGCGGGGTCTCCCTCCTACAATGAGCAGTTCTTC.

This clonotype was detected many times. This chain connects TRBV5-5 to TRBJ2-7, with D perhaps TRBD2 (5 bases). This CDR3 comprises 16 residues. The V end was cut by 3 bases, the J end by 3 bases, with 19 bases between. Germline V CDR1 and CDR2: SGHKS, YYEKEE (reference sequence). The CDR3 spells CASSSWGDQSDYEQYF. CDR3 DNA: TGTGCCAGCAGCTCCTGGGGAGACCAGTCCGACTACGAGCAGTACTTC.

The DNA of the CDR3 is TGTGCCAGCAGCTTCCCACAGGGGGGCGGCGATGGCTACACCTTC. Translating gives CASSFPQGGGDGYTF. This chain links TRBV5-6 with TRBJ1-2, with 8 bases that match TRBD1. CDR1 SGHDT and CDR2 YYEEEE come from the germline V gene. The CDR3 consists of 15 residues. The ends lost 2 bases at V and 6 bases at J; junction bases unmatched: 9.

This clonotype was found many times. V usage is TRBV6-2 or TRBV6-3 and J usage is TRBJ1-5, with TRBD1 as a possible D gene (6 bases). This CDR3 has 16 residues. V was cut by 5 bases and J by 3 bases, with 17 bases left in between. Germline lookup yields CDR1 MNHEY and CDR2 SVGEGT. In DNA form, the CDR3 reads TGTGCCAGCAGTACCTGGGGGGGCCGGATCAATCAGCCCCAGCATTTT. Encoded protein: CASSTWGGRINQPQHF.

The table lists this clonotype with many counts. CDR3 sequence (DNA): TGCAGCGTCCTAGGCACAGGGCTAGAAGAGACCCAGTACTTC. Translating it yields CSVLGTGLEETQYF. The rearrangement uses TRBV29-1 and TRBJ2-5, with TRBD1 as a possible D gene (6 bases). Trimming stripped 6 bases from V and 3 bases from J, with 17 bases between. The CDR3 totals 14 residues. Germline V gene sequence: CDR1 SQVTM, CDR2 ANQGSEA.

This clonotype appeared a few times. The rearrangement uses TRBV19 and TRBJ2-5; D tentatively fits TRBD1 or TRBD2 (5 bases each). The CDR3 has 14 residues. The germline V and J ends were trimmed by 4 bases and 3 bases, with 12 bases remaining between them. Germline V CDR1 and CDR2: LNHDA, SQIVND (reference sequence). CDR3 sequence: CASSRRDGKETQYF. CDR3 nucleotides: TGTGCCAGTAGTAGACGGGACGGAAAAGAGACCCAGTACTTC.

This clonotype showed up just once. At one of its ends the junction is not consistent with the germline gene, which may arise from a read error. V usage is TRBV5-1 and J usage is TRBJ1-5; the D gene is possibly TRBD1 (6 bases). Germline V gives CDR1 SGHRS, CDR2 YFSETQ. This CDR3 is 16 amino acids long. The CDR3 region is CASSLEAGEHGPPPHF. The CDR3 nucleotides are TGCGCCAGCAGCTTGGAGGCAGGGGAGCATGGTCCGCCCCCGCATTTT. Filled out from reference TRBV5-1 and TRBJ1-5, the complete variable domain reads KAGVTQTPRYLIKTRGQQVTLSCSPISGHRSVSWYQQTPGQGLQFLFEYFSETQRNKGNFPGRFSGRQFSNSRSEMNVSTLELGDSALYLCASSLEAGEHGPPPHFGDGTRLSIL.

This clonotype appeared many times. The chain carries TRBV4-3 and TRBJ2-5; 12 positions agree with TRBD2. The germline gives CDR1 LGHNA, CDR2 YSLEER. Trimming cost V 0 bases and J 2 bases; bases outside gene matches: 7. The CDR3 extends over 18 amino acids. The CDR3 coding sequence is TGCGCCAGCAGCCAAGAGCTAGCGGGGGGGCCCTTACAAGAGACCCAGTACTTC. Residues: CASSQELAGGPLQETQYF.

V usage is TRBV6-5 and J usage is TRBJ2-1, with D perhaps matching TRBD1 (7 bases). CDR3 size: 15 residues. Germline V lookup: CDR1 MNHEY, CDR2 SVGAGI. V was shortened by 2 bases and J by 8 bases, with 16 bases between the two germline ends. The CDR3 is CASSYIVGGGDEQFF. The CDR3 DNA sequence: TGTGCCAGCAGTTACATCGTTGGAGGGGGCGATGAGCAGTTCTTC.

Concerning this clonotype itself: Possible read error: a much larger clone is one base away. The chain couples TRBV4-3 to TRBJ2-7; D call uncertain. CDR1 and CDR2 (germline): LGHNA, YSLEER. This CDR3 contains 13 residues. DNA of the CDR3: TGCGCCAGCAGCCAAGGTCATGGGTACGAGCGGTACTTC. Protein sequence: CASSQGHGYERYF.

This clonotype was observed a handful of times. This chain links TRBV2 with TRBJ1-1; D might be TRBD1 (5 bases). Germline loops: CDR1 SNHLY, CDR2 FYNNEI. The V end was cut by 6 bases, the J end by 2 bases, with 16 bases between. This CDR3 has 15 residues. This CDR3 is CASRVGRERNTEAFF. In nucleotides, the CDR3 is TGTGCCAGCAGGGTCGGCAGGGAGAGAAACACTGAAGCTTTCTTT.

A few counts support this clonotype. The chain is built from TRBV9 and TRBJ2-7, with 13 nucleotides matching TRBD2. This CDR3 contains 14 residues. CDR1 and CDR2 from the germline V gene are SGDLS and YYNGEE. V dropped 4 bases and J dropped 6; count of bases not matched to a gene: 4. The CDR3, as DNA: TGTGCCAGCAGCCCGACTAGCGGGAGGTCCGAGCAGTACTTC. This gives the protein CASSPTSGRSEQYF.

This clonotype was counted between two and nine times. This chain connects TRBV20-1 to TRBJ2-7; 10 bases agree with TRBD2. Germline CDR1 reads DFQATT; CDR2 reads SNEGSKA (reference sequence). The V segment lost 2 bases and the J segment 2 bases; nucleotides outside the gene matches: 12. The CDR3 sequence is 17 residues long. This CDR3 reads CSARSLAGAGVTYEQYF. As DNA, the CDR3 is TGCAGTGCTAGATCTCTAGCGGGAGCTGGGGTGACCTACGAGCAGTACTTC.

V and J are TRBV28 and TRBJ2-7; 10 bases are shared with TRBD1. Germline assignment: CDR1 MDHEN and CDR2 SYDVKM. This CDR3 contains 15 residues. Germline trimming cut 7 bases from V and 3 bases from J; bases unmatched to any gene: 9. CDR3 in amino acids: CASTFTGTGVYEQYF. For the CDR3, the DNA is TGTGCCAGCACTTTTACCGGGACAGGGGTCTACGAGCAGTACTTC.

The V call is TRBV18, the J call TRBJ2-7; D perhaps matches TRBD1 (6 bases). This CDR3 spans 14 amino acids. Deletions cut 3 bases from V and 0 bases from J, with 9 bases between. CDR1 and CDR2 from the germline V gene are KGHSH and LQKENI. This chain's CDR3 is CASSPGDNSYEQYF. DNA for the CDR3: TGTGCCAGCTCACCGGGGGACAACTCCTACGAGCAGTACTTC.

The V and J genes are TRBV28 and TRBJ2-2; 10 bases fit TRBD1. The J segment lost 6 bases and the V segment lost 3 bases, leaving 10 bases of the junction unmatched. The CDR3 is made up of 17 amino acids. In germline, CDR1 is MDHEN, CDR2 SYDVKM. In DNA form, the CDR3 reads TGTGCCAGCAGTTTCGCCCAAGACAGGGGGCTGTCCGGGGAGCTGTTTTTT. It codes for CASSFAQDRGLSGELFF.